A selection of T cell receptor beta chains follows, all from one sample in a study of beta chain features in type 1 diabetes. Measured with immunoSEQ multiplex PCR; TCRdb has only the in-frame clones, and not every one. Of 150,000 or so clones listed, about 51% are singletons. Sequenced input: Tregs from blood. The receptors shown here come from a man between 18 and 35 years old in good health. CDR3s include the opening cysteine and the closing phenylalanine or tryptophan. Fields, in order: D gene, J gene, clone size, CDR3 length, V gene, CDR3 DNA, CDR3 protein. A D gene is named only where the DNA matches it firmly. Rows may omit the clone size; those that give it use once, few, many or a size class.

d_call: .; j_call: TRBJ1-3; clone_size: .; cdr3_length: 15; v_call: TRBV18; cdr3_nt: TGTGCCAGCTCACCATCCTCGAGACAGGGAAACACCATATATTTT; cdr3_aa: CASSPSSRQGNTIYF
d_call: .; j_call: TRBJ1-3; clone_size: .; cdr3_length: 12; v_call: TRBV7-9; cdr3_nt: TGTGCCAGCACGCCGACTGGGAACACCATATATTTT; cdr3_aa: CASTPTGNTIYF
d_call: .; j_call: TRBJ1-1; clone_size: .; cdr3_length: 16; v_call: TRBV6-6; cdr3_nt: TGTGCCAGCAGTTACCCCTTTGGGGGCAGGAACACTGAAGCTTTCTTT; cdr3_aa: CASSYPFGGRNTEAFF
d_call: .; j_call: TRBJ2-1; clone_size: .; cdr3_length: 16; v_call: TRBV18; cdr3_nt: TGTGCCAGCTATACCAGTGGTAGCGCGGTGAACAATGAGCAGTTCTTC; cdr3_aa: CASYTSGSAVNNEQFF
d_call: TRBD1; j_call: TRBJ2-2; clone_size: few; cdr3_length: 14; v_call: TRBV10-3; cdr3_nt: TGTGCCATCTTGAGGACAGGGAACACCGGGGAGCTGTTTTTT; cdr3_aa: CAILRTGNTGELFF
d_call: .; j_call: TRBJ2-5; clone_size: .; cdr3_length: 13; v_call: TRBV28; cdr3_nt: TGTGCCAGCAGCGACGGAGGACGGGTGACCCAGTACTTC; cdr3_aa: CASSDGGRVTQYF
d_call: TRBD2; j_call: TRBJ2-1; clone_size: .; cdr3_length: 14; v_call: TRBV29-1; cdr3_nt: TGCAGCGTAGGGCGCGGGGGGACTCGAGGTGAGCAGTTCTTC; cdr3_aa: CSVGRGGTRGEQFF
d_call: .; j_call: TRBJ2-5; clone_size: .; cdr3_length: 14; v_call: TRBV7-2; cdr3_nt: TGTGCCAGCAGCTTAGGGCGGAGCCAAGAGACCCAGTACTTC; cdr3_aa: CASSLGRSQETQYF
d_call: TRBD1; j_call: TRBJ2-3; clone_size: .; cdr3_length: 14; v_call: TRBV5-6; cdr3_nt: TGTGCCAGCAGCTTGGTGACAGGGATAGGTACGCAGTATTTT; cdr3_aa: CASSLVTGIGTQYF
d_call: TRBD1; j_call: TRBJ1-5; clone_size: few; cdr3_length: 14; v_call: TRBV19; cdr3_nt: TGTGCCAGTAGTATCTCAGGGGGCGGTCAGCCCCAGCATTTT; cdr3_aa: CASSISGGGQPQHF
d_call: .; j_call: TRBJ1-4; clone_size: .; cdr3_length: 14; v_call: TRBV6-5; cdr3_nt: TGTGCCAGCAGAGAACAGGGTTTAGGGGAAAAACTGTTTTTT; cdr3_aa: CASREQGLGEKLFF
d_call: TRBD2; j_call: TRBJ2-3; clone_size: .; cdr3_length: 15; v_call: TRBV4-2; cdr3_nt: TGTGCCAGCAGCCGTCGACTAGCGGGCACAGATACGCAGTATTTT; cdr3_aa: CASSRRLAGTDTQYF
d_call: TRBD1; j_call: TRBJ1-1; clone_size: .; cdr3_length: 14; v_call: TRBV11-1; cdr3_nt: TGTGCCAGCAGCCCGGGACAGGGGGCCGCTGAAGCTTTCTTT; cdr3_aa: CASSPGQGAAEAFF
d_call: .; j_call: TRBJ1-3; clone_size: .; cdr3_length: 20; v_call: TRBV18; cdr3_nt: TGTGCCAGCTCACAACAACTGCTTCGCGGACGGGAAGACTCTGGAAACACCATATATTTT; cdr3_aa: CASSQQLLRGREDSGNTIYF